Sequencing of this T cell receptor (beta chain) was carried out in a study of metastatic and nonmetastatic thyroid tumors. As for the study in general: Malignant thyroid and benign thyroid patients provided blood and tumor or nodule tissue whose repertoires were compared.

In regard to this clone: The target antigen is unknown. This may arise from a read error, as a much more abundant clone is one base away.

With MiXCR, TCRdb called clones anew from the PCR reads. The sample lists almost 85,000 clones, around an eighth occurring once. V shed 3 bases, J shed 4 bases, and the junction held 8 bases outside the gene matches. The CDR3 totals 15 residues. Germline CDR1 and CDR2: DFQATT and SNEGSKA (reference sequence). Points from the study as a whole: Relative to benign nodules, malignant thyroid tumors were reportedly characterized by significantly elevated TCR beta diversity in blood and tumor.

Nobody among the patients had been given any treatment before thyroid surgery. The material sequenced was tumor tissue. The sequence derives from a female donor with papillary thyroid cancer or a benign thyroid nodule (not recorded which). Some clones in this sample may be carry-over from other donors' samples. The chain uses TRBV20-1 and TRBJ2-1, with 8 bases fitting TRBD2. CDR3 sequence: CSASLRSGSYNEQFF. The CDR3 DNA is TGCAGTGCTAGCCTGCGGAGCGGGAGTTACAATGAGCAGTTCTTC.